This T cell receptor beta chain was recovered during a study of blood T cell repertoires in COVID-19. Across the whole study: COVID-19 samples collected from the United States, Italy and Spain covered acute and convalescent phases.

This clone was counted once. The CDR3 runs 13 residues. V was clipped by 4 bases and J by 5 bases, with 10 bases between them. Germline CDR1 reads LGHDT; CDR2 reads YNNKEL (reference sequence). Profiling relied on immunoSEQ multiplex PCR, and the TCRdb table lists in-frame clones only, not all of them. The table records 150,000 to 200,000 clones, more than 85% of them present only once. This clonotype was sampled from a man in his 70s with active or convalescent COVID-19. The chain recombines TRBV3-1 (or the pseudogene TRBV3-2) with TRBJ2-3; a possible D gene is TRBD1 (5 bases). The sequencing input was peripheral blood. The CDR3 DNA follows: TGTGCCAGCAGCCGCTCGCAGGGAGATACGCAGTATTTT. This translates into CASSRSQGDTQYF.